Given below is one TCR beta chain in context. The source of the sample is a study of blood T cell repertoires in COVID-19. Turning to the study itself: Specimens from acute and convalescent COVID-19 originated in the United States, Italy and Spain.

Allocation to cohorts depended on clinical history reported by the participants. From germline, CDR1 is SGHNT and CDR2 YYREEE (reference sequence). The CDR3 is 15 amino acids. V was clipped by 2 bases and J by 5 bases; unmatched bases: 4. Sequenced by immunoSEQ multiplex PCR; TCRdb stores in-frame clones only, minus some. The table includes a few hundred thousand clones, approximately 91% detected once. Sequenced: PBMCs or T cells enriched from blood (not recorded which). The TCR was taken from a woman aged 30 to 39 who had been exposed to COVID-19. The rearrangement uses TRBV5-4 and TRBJ1-6; TRBD1 matches at 7 bases. CDR3 in DNA: TGTGCCAGCAGCTTTGGACAGGAAAATAATTCACCCCTCCACTTT. Amino acids: CASSFGQENNSPLHF.